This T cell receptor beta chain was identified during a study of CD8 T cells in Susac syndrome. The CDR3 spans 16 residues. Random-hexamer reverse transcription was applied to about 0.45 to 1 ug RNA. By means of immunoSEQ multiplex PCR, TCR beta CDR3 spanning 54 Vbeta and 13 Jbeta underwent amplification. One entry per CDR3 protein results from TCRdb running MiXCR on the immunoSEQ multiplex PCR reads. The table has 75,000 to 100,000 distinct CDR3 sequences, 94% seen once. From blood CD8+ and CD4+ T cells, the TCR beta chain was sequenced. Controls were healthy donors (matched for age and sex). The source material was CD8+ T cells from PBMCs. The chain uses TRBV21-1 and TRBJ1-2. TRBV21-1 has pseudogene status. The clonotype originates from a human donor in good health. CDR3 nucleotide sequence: TGTGCCAGCAGCAAAGGGAGTCACAGGACCTCTTCGGGCTACACCTTC. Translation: CASSKGSHRTSSGYTF.